The clone carrying this TCR beta chain has a single count. The antigen is unknown. The data were taken from a study of shared clonotypes between healthy human individuals. Study-wide results and caveats: Represented diversity, genetic and exposure-history alike, was limited by few donors.

The study ran the assay at deep level. Across several immunoSEQ plates, the genomic DNA of each subset was split evenly. This table comes from immunoSEQ multiplex PCR, and its TCRdb copy is limited to in-frame clones, with some not included. The sample lists some 470,000 clones; about three quarters were seen once. This sequence originates from a woman in her forties in good health. Some clones in this sample may be carry-over from other donors' samples. Sequences were obtained from PBMCs.

CDR3 bases: TGTGCCAGCAGCTTAGGGGCGGGAGTGACGGGGGAGCTGTTTTTT. Protein sequence: CASSLGAGVTGELFF. The chain couples TRBV7-2 to TRBJ2-2, with 7 bases fitting TRBD2. Trimming took 1 base from V and 8 from J; bases not matched to a gene: 7. This CDR3 spans 15 amino acids. Germline CDR1 SGHTA, CDR2 FQGNSA.